What follows are 13 T cell receptor beta chains derived from one specimen sequenced in a study of stem cell transplantation in POMP-related autoinflammatory disease. The assay was immunoSEQ multiplex PCR, and TCRdb's table has in-frame clones only and misses some. The profile shows tens of thousands of clones, approximately 91% of them singletons. This specimen consisted of CD4+ T cells from PBMCs, obtained after stem cell transplantation. All receptors derive from a human patient with POMP-related autoinflammation and immune dysregulation (PRAID). The T cells may partly be graft donor cells.

The V and J genes are TRBV6-5 and TRBJ1-2, with D perhaps TRBD1 (6 bases). V was trimmed by 2 bases and J by 8 bases, leaving 18 bases between them. Germline assignment: CDR1 MNHEY and CDR2 SVGAGI. This CDR3 is 15 amino acids long. The CDR3 loop is CASSYGGGALNGYTF. CDR3 nucleotide sequence: TGTGCCAGCAGTTACGGCGGGGGGGCGCTTAACGGCTACACCTTC.

This clone was detected only a few times. CDR3 sequence reads: CASSEWIGKGYTF. In DNA, the CDR3 is TGCGCCAGCAGTGAGTGGATAGGGAAAGGCTACACCTTC. The rearrangement links TRBV10-1 to TRBJ1-2; D uncertain. V was trimmed by 1 base and J by 8 bases, leaving 11 bases between them. Germline loops: CDR1 WNHNN, CDR2 SYGVQD (reference sequence). The length of the CDR3 is 13 residues.

The gene calls are TRBV28 and TRBJ2-3, with no clear D. Germline CDR1 MDHEN, CDR2 SYDVKM. Trimming removed 3 bases at V and 1 base at J, with 11 bases between. There are 15 residues in the CDR3. Here the CDR3 DNA reads TGTGCCAGCAGTTTTCTTGGCGGCCGCACAGATACGCAGTATTTT. Protein product: CASSFLGGRTDTQYF.

In DNA form, the CDR3 reads TGCGCCAGCAGTGATTTCCCCCATTCGGCAGGGGGTTTCGCAGATACGCAGTATTTT. Its translation is CASSDFPHSAGGFADTQYF. The V and J genes are TRBV10-1 and TRBJ2-3; 7 nucleotides align to TRBD1. With 3 bases clipped from V and 4 bases from J, the junction kept 19 bases outside the gene matches. CDR3 length: 19 amino acids. Germline loops: CDR1 WNHNN, CDR2 SYGVQD (reference sequence).

CDR3 protein: CASSFNREDGYTF. DNA for the CDR3: TGTGCCAGCAGTTTCAATAGGGAGGATGGCTACACCTTC. The chain combines TRBV28 with TRBJ1-2; D is ambiguous. This CDR3 has 13 residues. Germline-derived CDR1 and CDR2 are MDHEN and SYDVKM. Trimming stripped 3 bases from V and 6 bases from J, with 11 bases between.

This chain links TRBV4-1 with TRBJ1-5; tentative D call: TRBD1 (5 bases). V was shortened by 3 bases and J by 2 bases, with 23 bases between the two germline ends. From germline, CDR1 is MGHRA and CDR2 YSYEKL. The CDR3 runs to 19 residues. Here the CDR3 DNA reads TGCGCCAGCAGCCAGACCCCGGCGCCGTCGGGGGTCCGCAATCAGCCCCAGCATTTT. It translates to CASSQTPAPSGVRNQPQHF.

The chain employs TRBV30 and TRBJ2-7; the D is unclear. This CDR3 has 14 amino acids. Per the germline V gene, CDR1 is GTSNPN and CDR2 is SVGIG (reference sequence). Trimming shortened V by 4 bases and J by 2 bases, and 15 bases separated the two germline ends. CDR3 coding DNA: TGTGCCTGGATCCTGGACGGTGGCGCCTACGAGCAGTACTTC. Protein: CAWILDGGAYEQYF.

The V and J genes are TRBV11-3 and TRBJ2-1, with 7 bases lining up with TRBD2. This CDR3 spans 14 amino acids. Trimming cost V 5 bases and J 4 bases; bases outside gene matches: 5. Germline CDR1 is SGHNT and CDR2 is YENEEA. The CDR3 DNA is TGTGCCAGCAGCCAGCGGGGCAGTTACAATGAGCAGTTCTTC. The encoded protein is CASSQRGSYNEQFF.

For this clone: The same CDR3 arises from other DNA sequences in this sample as well. This rearrangement joins TRBV18 to TRBJ2-2; D is ambiguous. V was shortened by 1 base and J by 4 bases, with 4 bases between the two germline ends. The length of the CDR3 is 13 residues. Germline lookup yields CDR1 KGHSH and CDR2 LQKENI. CDR3 DNA: TGTGCCAGCTCACCACGGGGCACCGGGGAGCTGTTTTTT. Amino acids: CASSPRGTGELFF.

This clone was counted once. This sequence joins TRBV2 and TRBJ1-6, with D possibly being TRBD1 (6 bases). Germline V gene sequence: CDR1 SNHLY, CDR2 FYNNEI. The CDR3 is 16 residues long. V was shortened by 4 bases and J by 2 bases, with 12 bases between the two germline ends. CDR3 DNA sequence: TGTGCCAGCAGTGTGGGAGGGGGGGCCTATAATTCACCCCTCCACTTT. Its translation is CASSVGGGAYNSPLHF.

The CDR3 region has the DNA TGCGCCAGCAGCGGCGGGACTAGGGGACGGTACGAGCAGTACTTC. Translation: CASSGGTRGRYEQYF. This rearrangement joins TRBV5-1 to TRBJ2-7; 8 nucleotides align to TRBD2. Germline V lookup: CDR1 SGHRS, CDR2 YFSETQ. V dropped 4 bases and J dropped 4; count of bases not matched to a gene: 10. The CDR3 spans 15 residues.

This sequence joins TRBV7-9 and TRBJ1-2; D unclear. The CDR3 length is 14 residues. With 1 base removed from V and 3 bases from J, the gap between germline ends came to 9 bases. The germline V gene encodes CDR1 SEHNR and CDR2 FQNEAQ (reference sequence). CDR3 sequence (DNA): TGTGCCAGCAGCTTAGTTTCCGGGGACTATGGCTACACCTTC. As protein: CASSLVSGDYGYTF.

This clone was counted a single time. CDR3 bases: TGTGCCTGGAGTGTAGGCTACCGGTACGAGCAGTACTTC. Its translation: CAWSVGYRYEQYF. J is TRBJ2-7 and V is TRBV30; D is unresolved. Trimming took off 0 bases at V and 4 bases at J, with 10 bases between the two ends. The CDR3 loop spans 13 amino acids. Germline CDR1 reads GTSNPN; CDR2 reads SVGIG (reference sequence).